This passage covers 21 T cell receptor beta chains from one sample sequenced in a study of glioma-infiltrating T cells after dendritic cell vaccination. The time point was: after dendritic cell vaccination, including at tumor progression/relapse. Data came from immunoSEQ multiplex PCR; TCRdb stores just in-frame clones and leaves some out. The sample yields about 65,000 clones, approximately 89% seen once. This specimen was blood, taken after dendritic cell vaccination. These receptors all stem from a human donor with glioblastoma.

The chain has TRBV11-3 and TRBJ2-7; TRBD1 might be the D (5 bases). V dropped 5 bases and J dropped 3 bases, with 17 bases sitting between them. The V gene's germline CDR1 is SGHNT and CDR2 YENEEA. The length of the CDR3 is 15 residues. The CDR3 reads CASSVNQGLGYEQYF. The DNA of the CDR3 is TGTGCCAGCAGCGTAAATCAGGGTCTTGGCTACGAGCAGTACTTC. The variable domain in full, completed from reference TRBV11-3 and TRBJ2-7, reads EAGVVQSPRYKIIEKKQPVAFWCNPISGHNTLYWYLQNLGQGPELLIRYENEEAVDDSQLPKDRFSAERLKGVDSTLKIQPAELGDSAVYLCASSVNQGLGYEQYFGPGTRLTVT.

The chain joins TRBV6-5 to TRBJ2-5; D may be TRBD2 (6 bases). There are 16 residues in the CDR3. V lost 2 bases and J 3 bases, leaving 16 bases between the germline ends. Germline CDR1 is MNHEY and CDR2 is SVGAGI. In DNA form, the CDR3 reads TGTGCCAGCAGTTACCACGGGGGTGGGGCAAAAGAGACCCAGTACTTC. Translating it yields CASSYHGGGAKETQYF.

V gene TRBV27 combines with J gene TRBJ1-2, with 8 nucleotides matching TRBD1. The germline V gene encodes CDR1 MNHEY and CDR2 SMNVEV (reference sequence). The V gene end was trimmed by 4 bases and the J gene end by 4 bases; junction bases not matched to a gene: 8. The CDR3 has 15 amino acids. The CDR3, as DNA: TGTGCCAGCAGTTCCCTGGACAGGGACCTCTATGGCTACACCTTC. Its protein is CASSSLDRDLYGYTF.

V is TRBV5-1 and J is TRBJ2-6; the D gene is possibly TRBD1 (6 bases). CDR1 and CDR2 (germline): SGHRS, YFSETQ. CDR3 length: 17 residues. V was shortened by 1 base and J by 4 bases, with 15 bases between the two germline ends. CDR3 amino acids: CASSLLDQGTGANVLTF. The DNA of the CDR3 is TGCGCCAGCAGCTTGCTGGATCAGGGGACCGGGGCCAACGTCCTGACTTTC.

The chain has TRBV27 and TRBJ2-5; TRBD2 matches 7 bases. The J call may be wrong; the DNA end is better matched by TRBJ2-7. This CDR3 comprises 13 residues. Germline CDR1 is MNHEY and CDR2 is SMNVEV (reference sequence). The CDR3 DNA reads TGTGCCAGCAGTTCCCGGGACTACTACGAGCAGTACTTC. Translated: CASSSRDYYEQYF.

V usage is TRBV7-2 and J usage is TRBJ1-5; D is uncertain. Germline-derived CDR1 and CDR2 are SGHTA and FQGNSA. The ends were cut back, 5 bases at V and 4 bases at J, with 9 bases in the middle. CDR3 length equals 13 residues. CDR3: CASSIRGNQPQHF. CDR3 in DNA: TGTGCCAGCAGCATCCGGGGAAATCAGCCCCAGCATTTT.

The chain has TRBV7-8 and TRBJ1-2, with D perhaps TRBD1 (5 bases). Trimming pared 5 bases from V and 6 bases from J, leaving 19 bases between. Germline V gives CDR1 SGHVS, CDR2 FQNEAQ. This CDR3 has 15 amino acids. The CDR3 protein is CASSPSSGRADGYTF. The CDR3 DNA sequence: TGTGCCAGCAGCCCATCATCGGGCAGGGCCGATGGCTACACCTTC.

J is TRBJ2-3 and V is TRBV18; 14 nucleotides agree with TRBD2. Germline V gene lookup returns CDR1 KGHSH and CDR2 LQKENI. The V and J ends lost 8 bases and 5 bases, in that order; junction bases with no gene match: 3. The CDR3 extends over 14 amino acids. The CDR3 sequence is CASRTSGRLDTQYF. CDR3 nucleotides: TGTGCCAGCCGGACTAGCGGGAGGTTAGATACGCAGTATTTT.

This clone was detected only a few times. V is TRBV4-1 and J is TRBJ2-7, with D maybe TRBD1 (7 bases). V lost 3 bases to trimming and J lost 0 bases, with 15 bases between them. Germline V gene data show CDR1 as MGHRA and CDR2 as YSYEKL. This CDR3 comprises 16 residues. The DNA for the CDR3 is TGCGCCAGCAGCCACGCATGGGGGGACAGCTCCTACGAGCAGTACTTC. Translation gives CASSHAWGDSSYEQYF.

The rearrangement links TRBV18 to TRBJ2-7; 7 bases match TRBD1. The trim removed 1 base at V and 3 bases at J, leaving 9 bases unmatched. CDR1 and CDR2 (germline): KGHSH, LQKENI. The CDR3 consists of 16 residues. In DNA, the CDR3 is TGTGCCAGCTCACCACTGTCCGGGACAGTTAACTACGAGCAGTACTTC. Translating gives CASSPLSGTVNYEQYF.

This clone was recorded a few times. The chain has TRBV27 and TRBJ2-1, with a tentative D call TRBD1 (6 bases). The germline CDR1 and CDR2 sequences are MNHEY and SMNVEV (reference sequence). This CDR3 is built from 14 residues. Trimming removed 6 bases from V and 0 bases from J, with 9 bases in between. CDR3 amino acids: CASSPQGSYNEQFF. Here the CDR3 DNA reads TGTGCCAGCAGCCCACAGGGCTCCTACAATGAGCAGTTCTTC.

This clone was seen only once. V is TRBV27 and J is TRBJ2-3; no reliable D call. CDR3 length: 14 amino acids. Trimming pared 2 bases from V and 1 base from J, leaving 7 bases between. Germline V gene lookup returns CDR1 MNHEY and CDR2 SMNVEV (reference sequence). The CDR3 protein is CASSLIGGTDTQYF. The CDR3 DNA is TGTGCCAGCAGTTTAATCGGAGGCACAGATACGCAGTATTTT.

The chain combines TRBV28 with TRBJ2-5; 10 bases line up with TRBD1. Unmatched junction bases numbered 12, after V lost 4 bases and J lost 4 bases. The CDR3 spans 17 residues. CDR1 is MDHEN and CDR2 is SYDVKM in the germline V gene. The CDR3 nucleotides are TGTGCCAGCAGTTCCCACACGTCTCGGGACAGGGGAGAGACCCAGTACTTC. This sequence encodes CASSSHTSRDRGETQYF.

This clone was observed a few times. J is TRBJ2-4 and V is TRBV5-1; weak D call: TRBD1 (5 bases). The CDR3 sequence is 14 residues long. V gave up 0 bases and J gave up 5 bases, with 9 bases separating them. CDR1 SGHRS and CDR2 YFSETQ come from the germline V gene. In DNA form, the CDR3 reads TGCGCCAGCAGCTTGGAGGCAGGGCAAAACATTCAGTACTTC. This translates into CASSLEAGQNIQYF.

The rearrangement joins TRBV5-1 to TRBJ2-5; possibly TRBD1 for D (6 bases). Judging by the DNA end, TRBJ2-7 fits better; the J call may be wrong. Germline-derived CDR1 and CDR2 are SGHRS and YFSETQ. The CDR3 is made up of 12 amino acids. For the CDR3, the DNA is TGCGCCAGACTGGATACAGGGTGCGAGCAGTACTTC. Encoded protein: CARLDTGCEQYF.

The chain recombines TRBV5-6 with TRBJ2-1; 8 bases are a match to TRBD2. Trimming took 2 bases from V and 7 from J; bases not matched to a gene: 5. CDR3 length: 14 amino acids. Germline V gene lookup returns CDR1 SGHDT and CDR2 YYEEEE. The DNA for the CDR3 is TGTGCCAGCAGCTTTAGCGGGGCAATGAATGAGCAGTTCTTC. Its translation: CASSFSGAMNEQFF.

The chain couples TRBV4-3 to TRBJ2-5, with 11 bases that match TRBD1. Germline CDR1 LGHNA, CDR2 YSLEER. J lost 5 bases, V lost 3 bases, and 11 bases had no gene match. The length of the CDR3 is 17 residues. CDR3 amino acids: CASSQDPDRGQGETQYF. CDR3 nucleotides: TGCGCCAGCAGCCAGGACCCGGACAGGGGGCAAGGGGAGACCCAGTACTTC.

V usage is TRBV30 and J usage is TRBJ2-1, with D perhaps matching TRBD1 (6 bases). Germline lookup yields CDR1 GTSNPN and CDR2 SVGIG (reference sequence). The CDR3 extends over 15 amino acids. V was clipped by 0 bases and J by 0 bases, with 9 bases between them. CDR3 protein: CAWSVGQLSYNEQFF. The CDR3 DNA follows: TGTGCCTGGAGTGTAGGACAGCTCTCCTACAATGAGCAGTTCTTC.

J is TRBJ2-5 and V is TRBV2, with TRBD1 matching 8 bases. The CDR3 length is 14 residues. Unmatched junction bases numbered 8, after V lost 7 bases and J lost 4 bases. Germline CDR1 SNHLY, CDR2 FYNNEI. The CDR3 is CASTWTGMGETQYF. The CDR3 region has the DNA TGTGCCAGCACTTGGACAGGGATGGGAGAGACCCAGTACTTC.

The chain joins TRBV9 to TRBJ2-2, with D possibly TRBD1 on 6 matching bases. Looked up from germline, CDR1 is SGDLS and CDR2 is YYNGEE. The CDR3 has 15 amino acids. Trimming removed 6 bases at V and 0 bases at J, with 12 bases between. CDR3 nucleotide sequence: TGTGCCAGCAAGGGATCAGGGGCGAACACCGGGGAGCTGTTTTTT. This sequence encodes CASKGSGANTGELFF.

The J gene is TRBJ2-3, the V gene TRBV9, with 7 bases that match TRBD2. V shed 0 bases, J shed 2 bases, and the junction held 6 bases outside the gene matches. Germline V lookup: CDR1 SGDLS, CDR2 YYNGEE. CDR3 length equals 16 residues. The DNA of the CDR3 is TGTGCCAGCAGCGTAGGGCTAGCGGAGCCCACAGATACGCAGTATTTT. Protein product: CASSVGLAEPTDTQYF.